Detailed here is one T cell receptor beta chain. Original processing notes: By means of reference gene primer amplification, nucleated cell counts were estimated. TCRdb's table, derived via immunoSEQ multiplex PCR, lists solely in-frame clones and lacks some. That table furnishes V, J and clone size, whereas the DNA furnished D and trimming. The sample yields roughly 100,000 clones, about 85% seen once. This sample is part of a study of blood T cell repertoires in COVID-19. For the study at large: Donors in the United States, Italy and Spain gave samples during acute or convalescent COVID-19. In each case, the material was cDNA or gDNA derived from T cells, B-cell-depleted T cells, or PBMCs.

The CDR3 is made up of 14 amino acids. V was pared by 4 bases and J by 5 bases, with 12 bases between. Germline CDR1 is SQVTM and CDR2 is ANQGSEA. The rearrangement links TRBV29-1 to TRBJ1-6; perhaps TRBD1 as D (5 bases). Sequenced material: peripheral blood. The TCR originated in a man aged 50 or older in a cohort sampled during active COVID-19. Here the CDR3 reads CSVAEGQDNSPLHF. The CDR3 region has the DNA TGCAGCGTTGCGGAGGGGCAGGATAATTCACCCCTCCACTTT.